Below, one T cell receptor (beta chain) is given with its context. Its specificity is unknown. Trimming removed 8 bases from V and 6 bases from J; junction bases left unmatched: 13. The length of the CDR3 is 14 residues. This entry belongs to a study of response to subunit inactivated influenza vaccine. Broader study findings: The authors suggested that every seasonal influenza vaccination recruits few new T cells.

TCRdb redid the calling of the RT-PCR reads with MiXCR, one entry per CDR3 protein. The sample yields more than 450,000 distinct CDR3 sequences, approximately 10% seen once. Another study also made use of these data, one on T cells expressing NK-cell markers. That study adds: Scientists made TCR beta cDNA using 5'RACE template switching with UMIs. Source material for TCR beta repertoires consisted of sorted CD3+CD56+NKG2C+, CD3+CD56+NKG2C- and CD3+CD56-NKG2C+ T cells. These clonotypes additionally ranked first within the CD3+CD56-NKG2C+ fraction of a handful of donors.

V usage is TRBV12-3 or TRBV12-4 and J usage is TRBJ2-7, with 7 bases aligning to TRBD1. This material consisted of PBMCs from blood, taken on the day of vaccination. This TCR came from a man aged 45-65 years who received an inactivated influenza vaccine. The CDR3 spells CASRPPGQWGEQYF. The CDR3 DNA is TGTGCCAGCCGTCCACCGGGACAGTGGGGCGAGCAGTACTTC.